The 4 T cell receptor beta chains below were found in one sample sequenced in a study of memory CD8 T cells in hepatitis C reinfection. Using immunoSEQ multiplex PCR, the repertoire was profiled, and TCRdb retains in-frame clones only, with some absent. The sample holds 50,000 or so clones, around nine tenths seen once. Time point described: pre-reinfection, 55 to 20 weeks before reinfection detection. The sorted cells went straight to TCR sequencing with no prior in vitro expansion. Material for sequencing was naive CD8+ T cells sorted from blood. The origin of the receptors is a man between 18 and 29 years old with hepatitis C virus infection.

This sequence joins TRBV10-1 and TRBJ2-5, with D perhaps TRBD2 (5 bases). Gene TRBJ2-7 matches the end of the DNA better, so the J call may be wrong. Germline V lookup: CDR1 WNHNN, CDR2 SYGVQD (reference sequence). This CDR3 is built from 12 residues. Here the CDR3 reads CASSEVGAEQYF. In DNA, the CDR3 is TGCGCCAGCAGTGAGGTGGGAGCCGAGCAGTACTTC.

The chain uses TRBV29-1 and TRBJ2-3; D not resolved. With 4 bases removed from V and 1 base from J, the gap between germline ends came to 12 bases. The length of the CDR3 is 14 residues. The germline V gene has CDR1 SQVTM and CDR2 ANQGSEA. The CDR3 loop reads CSVGLETGTDTQYF. The CDR3 bases are TGCAGCGTTGGCTTAGAAACCGGCACAGATACGCAGTATTTT.

The chain has TRBV2 and TRBJ2-7; 10 bases agree with TRBD1. The CDR3 runs 15 residues. Trimming cost V 5 bases and J 1 base; bases outside gene matches: 5. The germline CDR1 and CDR2 sequences are SNHLY and FYNNEI. In nucleotides, the CDR3 is TGTGCCAGCAGTTGGGGACAGGGGAGTTCCTACGAGCAGTACTTC. This translates into CASSWGQGSSYEQYF.

The genes are TRBV14 and TRBJ1-3; 7 bases map to TRBD1. There are 19 residues in the CDR3. The trim removed 0 bases at V and 0 bases at J, leaving 11 bases unmatched. The germline V gene has CDR1 SGHDN and CDR2 FVKESK. CDR3 sequence (DNA): TGTGCCAGCAGCCAAGAAGCTGGGACAGCATTAATCTCTGGAAACACCATATATTTT. Translation: CASSQEAGTALISGNTIYF.